This T cell receptor beta chain is drawn from a study of human T cells and chemical hapten exposure. Study-level background: The patients were mostly female; they had alopecia areata, totalis or universalis. Variation in per-sample TCR yields came mainly from small pooled library volume differences. Overall study results and limits: Expanded TCR counts at PT1 were positively correlated with the patch test score. Versus controls, expanded TCRs had significantly more large CDR3 similarity clusters.

As concerns this clonotype: What it binds is unknown.

Each CDR3 protein is one row after TCRdb ran MiXCR on the RACE reads. The table shows around 120,000 distinct CDR3 sequences, with roughly 15% occurring only once. The sample's time point: patch test 1, 2 weeks after DPC sensitization. The treatment: therapeutic diphenylcyclopropenone sensitization with weekly scalp DPC. V lost 0 bases and J 5 bases, leaving 16 bases between the germline ends. There are 17 residues in the CDR3. CDR1 is SEHNR, CDR2 FQNEAQ, per germline (reference sequence). V and J are TRBV7-9 and TRBJ1-4; a possible D gene is TRBD1 (5 bases). This clonotype was obtained from a young man with alopecia areata. Some clones in this sample may be carry-over from other donors' samples. This specimen was whole blood, taken in connection with sensitization to the hapten diphenylcyclopropenone (DPC). CDR3 in amino acids: CASSLALPRGSNEKLFF. The CDR3 DNA reads TGTGCCAGCAGCTTAGCGCTTCCGAGGGGCTCCAATGAAAAACTGTTTTTT.